A selection of T cell receptor beta chains follows, all from one sample in a study of identical twins. TCRdb re-analysed the 5' RACE reads in MiXCR, keeping a single row per CDR3 protein. Of about 200,000 distinct CDR3 sequences detected, 15% to 20% appear once; the ten largest clones hold 40% to 45%. These data were also reused for a study on T cells expressing NK-cell markers.

The sample was CD8+ T cells sorted from blood. The receptor source for this set is a woman aged 18-29 years in good health. Each CDR3 is given without its conserved first and last residue.

v_call: TRBV2
j_call: TRBJ1-6
cdr3_aa: ASSEAGDNSPLH

v_call: TRBV9
j_call: TRBJ2-1
cdr3_aa: ASSVSGPGRFNEQF

v_call: TRBV6-1
j_call: TRBJ2-1
cdr3_aa: ASRLGSNEQF

v_call: TRBV7-2
j_call: TRBJ2-1
cdr3_aa: ASSPEGFGYNEQF

v_call: TRBV7-9
j_call: TRBJ1-1
cdr3_aa: ASSPPMNTEAF

v_call: TRBV12-3/TRBV12-4
j_call: TRBJ2-2
cdr3_aa: ASSFREVGELF

v_call: TRBV9
j_call: TRBJ1-4
cdr3_aa: ASSSDGSNEKLF

v_call: TRBV7-9
j_call: TRBJ2-2
cdr3_aa: ASTPADELF

v_call: TRBV9
j_call: TRBJ2-1
cdr3_aa: ASSMIAGGPWQF

v_call: TRBV10-3
j_call: TRBJ2-3
cdr3_aa: AIRQREGTDTQY

v_call: TRBV29-1
j_call: TRBJ2-3
cdr3_aa: SVETGPDTQY

v_call: TRBV20-1
j_call: TRBJ2-1
cdr3_aa: SAPQREANSYNEQF

v_call: TRBV29-1
j_call: TRBJ2-5
cdr3_aa: SVENYFYQETQY

v_call: TRBV30
j_call: TRBJ2-1
cdr3_aa: AWGDRADEQF

v_call: TRBV12-5
j_call: TRBJ2-5
cdr3_aa: ASESGLAGVQETQY

v_call: TRBV12-3/TRBV12-4
j_call: TRBJ2-3
cdr3_aa: ASSHLGDTQY

v_call: TRBV5-8
j_call: TRBJ2-7
cdr3_aa: ASSLNIRGFRSYEQY

v_call: TRBV12-3/TRBV12-4
j_call: TRBJ2-6
cdr3_aa: ASSLRLPSANVLT

v_call: TRBV4-2
j_call: TRBJ1-1
cdr3_aa: ASSQDYVGAGLDTEAF

v_call: TRBV5-8
j_call: TRBJ2-7
cdr3_aa: AIAEQGSYEQY

v_call: TRBV7-9
j_call: TRBJ1-1
cdr3_aa: ASSLAGRGEAF

v_call: TRBV3-1
j_call: TRBJ2-7
cdr3_aa: ASSHGPIQSYEQY

v_call: TRBV7-8
j_call: TRBJ2-3
cdr3_aa: ASSLGLKGTDTQY

v_call: TRBV5-1
j_call: TRBJ2-7
cdr3_aa: ASSLPGGYEQY

v_call: TRBV10-3
j_call: TRBJ2-7
cdr3_aa: ASLGGRSHEQY

v_call: TRBV20-1
j_call: TRBJ2-1
cdr3_aa: SALSSYNEQF

v_call: TRBV9
j_call: TRBJ2-5
cdr3_aa: ASSGEGLAGADQETQY

v_call: TRBV21-1
j_call: TRBJ2-5
cdr3_aa: ASSKDPSTQETQY

v_call: TRBV18
j_call: TRBJ1-1
cdr3_aa: ASSRDRAGMNTEAF

v_call: TRBV5-5
j_call: TRBJ2-7
cdr3_aa: ASSLGTGLGPREQY

v_call: TRBV6-4
j_call: TRBJ1-1
cdr3_aa: ASSEGKGDSEAF

v_call: TRBV3-1
j_call: TRBJ2-5
cdr3_aa: ASSQIGETQY

v_call: TRBV7-9
j_call: TRBJ2-2
cdr3_aa: ASLGLDGTGELF

v_call: TRBV19
j_call: TRBJ2-7
cdr3_aa: ASTPGQGAYEQY

v_call: TRBV6-5
j_call: TRBJ1-2
cdr3_aa: ASSYSIPTGGYGYT

v_call: TRBV9
j_call: TRBJ2-5
cdr3_aa: ASSWSDRRETQY

v_call: TRBV11-2
j_call: TRBJ2-1
cdr3_aa: ASSLVGLAGVNEQF

v_call: TRBV7-9
j_call: TRBJ2-2
cdr3_aa: ASSLNRGSPNTGELF

v_call: TRBV6-2/TRBV6-3
j_call: TRBJ1-1
cdr3_aa: ASSSLRTLNTEAF

v_call: TRBV5-1
j_call: TRBJ2-1
cdr3_aa: ASSDAPGGNEQF

v_call: TRBV4-3
j_call: TRBJ2-3
cdr3_aa: ASSQVDRGPDTQY

v_call: TRBV3-1
j_call: TRBJ2-3
cdr3_aa: ASSPSGRASDTQY

v_call: TRBV7-6
j_call: TRBJ2-7
cdr3_aa: ASSPGLQYEQY

v_call: TRBV10-3
j_call: TRBJ2-7
cdr3_aa: AISDFGQQEEQY

v_call: TRBV20-1
j_call: TRBJ2-7
cdr3_aa: SARGDSSYEQY